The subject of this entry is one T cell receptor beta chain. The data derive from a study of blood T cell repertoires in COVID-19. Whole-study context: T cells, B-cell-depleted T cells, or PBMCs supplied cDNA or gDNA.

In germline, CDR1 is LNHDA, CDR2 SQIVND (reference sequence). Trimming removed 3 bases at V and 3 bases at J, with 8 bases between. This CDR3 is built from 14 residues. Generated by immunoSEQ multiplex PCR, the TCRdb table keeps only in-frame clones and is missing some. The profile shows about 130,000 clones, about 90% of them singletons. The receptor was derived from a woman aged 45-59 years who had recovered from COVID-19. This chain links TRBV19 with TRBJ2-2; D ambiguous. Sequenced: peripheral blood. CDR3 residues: CASSIIQYTGELFF. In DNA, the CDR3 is TGTGCCAGTAGTATCATACAGTACACCGGGGAGCTGTTTTTT.